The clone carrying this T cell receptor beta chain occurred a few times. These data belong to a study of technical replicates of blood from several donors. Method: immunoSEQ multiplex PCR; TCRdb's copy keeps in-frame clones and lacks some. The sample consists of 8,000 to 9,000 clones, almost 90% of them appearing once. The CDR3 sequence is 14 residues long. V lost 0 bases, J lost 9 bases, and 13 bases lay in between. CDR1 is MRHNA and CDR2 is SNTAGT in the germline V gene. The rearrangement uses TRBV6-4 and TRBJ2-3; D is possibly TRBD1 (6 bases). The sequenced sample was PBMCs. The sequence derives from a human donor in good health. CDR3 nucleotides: TGTGCCAGCAGTGACTCGGCAGGGGTTGGGACGCAGTATTTT. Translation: CASSDSAGVGTQYF.